The TCR beta chain under discussion was sequenced for a study of blood T cell repertoires in COVID-19. Study as a whole: The origin of the acute and convalescent COVID-19 samples was the United States, Italy and Spain. PBMCs, B-cell-depleted T cells, or T cells were the source of the cDNA or gDNA that made up the material.

The germline gives CDR1 SGDLS, CDR2 YYNGEE. Deletions cut 1 base from V and 6 bases from J, with 16 bases between. There are 16 residues in the CDR3. This table comes from immunoSEQ multiplex PCR, and its TCRdb copy is limited to in-frame clones, with some not included. The sample holds approximately 110,000 clones, about 90% seen once. The sequencing sample was made of peripheral blood. This chain uses TRBV9 with TRBJ1-4, with D perhaps matching TRBD1 (6 bases). The clonotype originates from a human donor in a cohort sampled during active COVID-19. The CDR3 spells CASSVNPTGTDEKLFF. The DNA for the CDR3 is TGTGCCAGCAGCGTAAACCCGACAGGAACGGATGAAAAACTGTTTTTT.